This passage covers 27 T cell receptor beta chains from one sample sequenced in a study of response to subunit inactivated influenza vaccine. TCRdb re-called the RT-PCR reads through MiXCR, storing one row per CDR3 protein. Of some 150,000 distinct CDR3 sequences in the sample, 10% to 15% were seen once. This same sample was also part of a study on T cells expressing NK-cell markers. That work states: What made the TCR beta cDNA was 5'RACE template switching with UMIs.

The starting material was CD8+ T cells sorted from PBMCs, obtained roughly 12 days after vaccination. The receptors come from a man between 50 and 59 years old who received an inactivated influenza vaccine.

V usage is TRBV19 and J usage is TRBJ2-7, with D uncertain. The V end lost 3 bases, the J end lost 2 bases, and 11 bases lay between the germline ends. Per germline, CDR1 LNHDA and CDR2 SQIVND (reference sequence). The CDR3 loop spans 14 amino acids. The CDR3 DNA reads as TGTGCCAGTAGTATCCGAGGCCTACCCTACGAGCAGTACTTC. It is translated as CASSIRGLPYEQYF.

This clonotype was observed a handful of times. The chain uses TRBV9 and TRBJ2-3; a weak D match, TRBD2 (7 bases). CDR3 length: 16 residues. V was clipped by 0 bases and J by 6 bases, with 17 bases between them. Germline CDR1 SGDLS, CDR2 YYNGEE. In DNA, the CDR3 is TGTGCCAGCAGCGTAGTAGACGGGGGGCCATCGGATACGCAGTATTTT. It codes for CASSVVDGGPSDTQYF.

V usage is TRBV11-2 and J usage is TRBJ2-5; TRBD1 might be the D (6 bases). The CDR3 is 16 residues long. The germline CDR1 and CDR2 sequences are SGHAT and FQNNGV. V gave up 0 bases and J gave up 4 bases, with 15 bases separating them. The CDR3: CASSLDPVGARETQYF. The CDR3 nucleotides are TGTGCCAGCAGCTTAGATCCGGTGGGGGCGAGAGAGACCCAGTACTTC. Looking up the rest from reference TRBV11-2 and TRBJ2-5 gives the full variable domain: EAGVAQSPRYKIIEKRQSVAFWCNPISGHATLYWYQQILGQGPKLLIQFQNNGVVDDSQLPKDRFSAERLKGVDSTLKIQPAKLEDSAVYLCASSLDPVGARETQYFGPGTRLLVL.

The chain recombines TRBV9 with TRBJ2-5, with D uncertain. CDR3 length equals 13 residues. The V gene lost 2 bases and the J gene lost 0 bases, with 5 bases spanning the gap. Germline CDR1 reads SGDLS; CDR2 reads YYNGEE. The CDR3 is CASSVNNQETQYF. DNA for the CDR3: TGTGCCAGCAGCGTGAATAACCAAGAGACCCAGTACTTC.

This clonotype was observed a few times. The genes are TRBV11-2 and TRBJ2-1; 8 bases match TRBD2. V shed 3 bases, J shed 2 bases, and the junction held 9 bases outside the gene matches. Germline V CDR1 and CDR2: SGHAT, FQNNGV. This CDR3 has 17 amino acids. This CDR3 reads CASSLSGGGSPYNEQFF. Here the CDR3 DNA reads TGTGCCAGCAGCTTGTCGGGCGGGGGGTCTCCCTACAATGAGCAGTTCTTC.

The CDR3 nucleotides are TGTGCCAGCAGTTGGCAGCCGGATGGACCTCTGAGGGGTGGCTACACCTTC. Protein product: CASSWQPDGPLRGGYTF. V is TRBV12-3 or TRBV12-4 and J is TRBJ1-2, with a tentative D call TRBD1 (5 bases). Trimming pared 4 bases from V and 7 bases from J, leaving 25 bases between. This CDR3 region has 17 residues.

This clonotype was counted a few times. V usage is TRBV27 and J usage is TRBJ1-5, with D uncertain. Trimming removed 6 bases from V and 1 base from J, with 7 bases in between. The CDR3 is 13 amino acids. Per the germline V gene, CDR1 is MNHEY and CDR2 is SMNVEV (reference sequence). In DNA form, the CDR3 reads TGTGCCAGCAGCATCGGGAGCAATCAGCCCCAGCATTTT. Translation: CASSIGSNQPQHF.

The rearrangement uses TRBV18 and TRBJ2-2; D gene unclear. This CDR3 spans 15 amino acids. CDR1 and CDR2 (germline): KGHSH, LQKENI. V was cut by 4 bases and J by 0 bases, with 9 bases left in between. The CDR3 nucleotides read TGTGCCAGCTCACGGCCAGCATCGAACACCGGGGAGCTGTTTTTT. Translation: CASSRPASNTGELFF.

The chain recombines TRBV20-1 with TRBJ2-1, with TRBD2 matching 7 bases. Germline CDR1 is DFQATT and CDR2 is SNEGSKA (reference sequence). The CDR3 length is 16 residues. Trimming took 0 bases from V and 2 from J; bases not matched to a gene: 7. Here the CDR3 DNA reads TGCAGTGCTAGAGATCGAGAGCGGGGTGCCTACAATGAGCAGTTCTTC. This codes for CSARDRERGAYNEQFF.

The rearrangement joins TRBV12-3 or TRBV12-4 to TRBJ2-1, with 10 bases matching TRBD1. This CDR3 has 15 amino acids. V dropped 5 bases and J dropped 6; count of bases not matched to a gene: 7. The CDR3 DNA reads TGTGCCAGCAGTCTACCGGGACAGGGGTCCAATGAGCAGTTCTTC. Its protein is CASSLPGQGSNEQFF.

This clonotype has a handful of counts. The V call is TRBV12-3 or TRBV12-4, the J call TRBJ2-7; D remains unclear. The V end lost 2 bases, the J end lost 5 bases, and 7 bases lay between the germline ends. The CDR3 is 12 residues long. CDR3 sequence reads: CASSLSRHEQYF. In nucleotides, the CDR3 is TGTGCCAGCAGTTTATCTCGACACGAGCAGTACTTC.

The table lists this clonotype with a few counts. The CDR3 reads CASSSRTGQNTGELFF. Here the CDR3 DNA reads TGTGCCAGCAGTTCTAGGACAGGCCAGAACACCGGGGAGCTGTTTTTT. The rearrangement uses TRBV28 and TRBJ2-2; 7 bases map to TRBD1. The germline V gene has CDR1 MDHEN and CDR2 SYDVKM. Trimming cost V 4 bases and J 1 base; bases outside gene matches: 6. CDR3 length equals 16 residues.

This clonotype appeared a few times. V gene TRBV4-2 combines with J gene TRBJ1-1; D gene uncertain. The germline V gene encodes CDR1 LGHNA and CDR2 YNFKEQ. Trimming shortened V by 0 bases and J by 1 base, and 9 bases separated the two germline ends. The CDR3 spans 15 residues. CDR3 coding DNA: TGTGCCAGCAGCCAAGATCGGTGGGGGAACACTGAAGCTTTCTTT. This gives the protein CASSQDRWGNTEAFF.

Only a few counts were recorded for this clonotype. The V and J genes are TRBV28 and TRBJ2-1, with D maybe TRBD1 (6 bases). Between the trimmed V and J ends, which lost 6 bases and 10 bases, there was a span of 10 bases. Germline assignment: CDR1 MDHEN and CDR2 SYDVKM. This CDR3 contains 11 residues. DNA for the CDR3: TGTGCCAGCAGGACAGGAAGAGAGCAGTTCTTC. It codes for CASRTGREQFF. The entire variable domain, with the rest obtained from reference TRBV28 and TRBJ2-1, is as follows: DVKVTQSSRYLVKRTGEKVFLECVQDMDHENMFWYRQDPGLGLRLIYFSYDVKMKEKGDIPEGYSVSREKKERFSLILESASTNQTSMYLCASRTGREQFFGPGTRLTVL.

This clonotype came up a few times. This chain's CDR3 is CASSYSGGENQPQHF. Written as DNA, the CDR3 is TGTGCCAGCAGTTACTCTGGGGGCGAAAATCAGCCCCAGCATTTT. This chain joins TRBV6-5 and TRBJ1-5; D possibly corresponds to TRBD1 (6 bases). V lost 0 bases, J lost 4 bases, and 10 bases lay in between. The CDR3 is 15 amino acids. CDR1 MNHEY and CDR2 SVGAGI come from the germline V gene.

This clonotype was seen ten or more times. The V call is TRBV4-2, the J call TRBJ1-1; weak D call: TRBD1 (5 bases). Looked up from germline, CDR1 is LGHNA and CDR2 is YNFKEQ. The CDR3 sequence is 15 residues long. Trimming pared 4 bases from V and 2 bases from J, leaving 14 bases between. The CDR3 spells CASSPSDRSNTEAFF. The CDR3 nucleotides are TGTGCCAGCAGCCCATCCGACAGATCCAACACTGAAGCTTTCTTT.

This chain links TRBV2 with TRBJ2-7, with 7 nucleotides matching TRBD2. The V gene's germline CDR1 is SNHLY and CDR2 FYNNEI. This CDR3 comprises 15 residues. V shed 3 bases, J shed 4 bases, and the junction held 9 bases outside the gene matches. The CDR3 loop is CASSDSSGSPYEQYF. As DNA, the CDR3 is TGTGCCAGCAGTGACTCTAGCGGTTCCCCTTACGAGCAGTACTTC. Supplemented by reference TRBV2 and TRBJ2-7, the full variable domain reads EPEVTQTPSHQVTQMGQEVILRCVPISNHLYFYWYRQILGQKVEFLVSFYNNEISEKSEIFDDQFSVERPDGSNFTLKIRSTKLEDSAMYFCASSDSSGSPYEQYFGPGTRLTVT.

This clonotype was seen a few times. DNA of the CDR3: TGTGCCAGCAGCCAGGGACAGGGGAGTGAGACCCAGTACTTC. Translation gives CASSQGQGSETQYF. The chain uses TRBV4-2 and TRBJ2-5; 10 bases are a match to TRBD1. CDR1 is LGHNA and CDR2 is YNFKEQ in the germline V gene. This CDR3 region has 14 residues. The V and J ends lost 3 bases and 5 bases, in that order; junction bases with no gene match: 3.

V usage is TRBV12-5 and J usage is TRBJ1-2, with a tentative D call TRBD1 (6 bases). Germline loops: CDR1 LGHNT, CDR2 FRNRAP. Trimming pared 1 base from V and 6 bases from J, leaving 12 bases between. The CDR3 length is 14 residues. CDR3 region: CASGLAGTIHGYTF. In nucleotides, the CDR3 is TGTGCTAGTGGTTTGGCCGGGACAATTCATGGCTACACCTTC.

There are a few counts of this clonotype. The chain carries TRBV11-2 and TRBJ2-2; no firm D call. The CDR3 consists of 13 residues. The germline V gene has CDR1 SGHAT and CDR2 FQNNGV. V was shortened by 4 bases and J by 7 bases, with 10 bases between the two germline ends. The CDR3 DNA follows: TGTGCCAGCAGCTACAAGTTTGGCGGGGAGCTGTTTTTT. Protein sequence: CASSYKFGGELFF.

The V gene is TRBV30, the J gene TRBJ1-1; no definite D call. The CDR3 runs 11 residues. With 5 bases removed from V and 4 bases from J, the gap between germline ends came to 8 bases. The germline V gene encodes CDR1 GTSNPN and CDR2 SVGIG (reference sequence). The CDR3 DNA is TGTGCCTGGGACCTGGGCACTGAAGCTTTCTTT. It specifies CAWDLGTEAFF.

The rearrangement joins TRBV7-6 to TRBJ2-2; 8 bases line up with TRBD2. The CDR3 consists of 16 residues. The germline gives CDR1 SGHVS, CDR2 FNYEAQ. After removal of 2 bases from V and 1 base from J, the junction contained 3 bases not matched to a gene. CDR3: CASSLTSGRNTGELFF. CDR3 coding DNA: TGTGCCAGCAGCTTAACCAGCGGGAGGAACACCGGGGAGCTGTTTTTT.

V usage is TRBV12-3 or TRBV12-4 and J usage is TRBJ1-4; no definite D call. The CDR3 totals 14 residues. Trimming shortened V by 3 bases and J by 8 bases, and 13 bases separated the two germline ends. CDR3 residues: CASSFLRNTEKLFF. The CDR3 bases are TGTGCCAGCAGTTTCTTGCGAAACACGGAAAAACTGTTTTTT.

In this sample, this clonotype turned up a few times. The rearrangement uses TRBV15 and TRBJ1-5; 7 bases line up with TRBD1. V dropped 0 bases and J dropped 6; count of bases not matched to a gene: 5. The CDR3 loop spans 15 amino acids. Germline loops: CDR1 LNHNV, CDR2 YYDKDF (reference sequence). The DNA of the CDR3 is TGTGCCACCAGCAGAGATTTGGGACAGAGTCAGCCCCAGCATTTT. Translated, it gives CATSRDLGQSQPQHF.

This clonotype was seen repeatedly, ten times or more. The chain is built from TRBV9 and TRBJ2-7; 7 bases map to TRBD2. This CDR3 region has 13 residues. Losses at the gene ends were 2 bases for V and 2 bases for J; bases not matched to a gene: 1. The germline gives CDR1 SGDLS, CDR2 YYNGEE. The DNA for the CDR3 is TGTGCCAGCAGCGTTGGACTAGCCTACGAGCAGTACTTC. This gives the protein CASSVGLAYEQYF.

The chain's CDR3 is CASSLGLAGLSGTQYF. For the CDR3, the DNA is TGTGCCAGCAGCTTAGGACTAGCGGGACTATCAGGCACGCAGTATTTT. The genes are TRBV7-9 and TRBJ2-3; 11 positions match TRBD2. V was pared by 1 base and J by 9 bases, with 9 bases of the junction left unmatched. The CDR3 extends over 16 amino acids. CDR1 SEHNR and CDR2 FQNEAQ come from the germline V gene (reference sequence).

The J gene is TRBJ2-7, the V gene TRBV19, with 10 bases matching TRBD2. The CDR3 is made up of 15 amino acids. J lost 2 bases, V lost 5 bases, and 6 bases had no gene match. The V gene's germline CDR1 is LNHDA and CDR2 SQIVND (reference sequence). CDR3 residues: CASSHGLAATYEQYF. The CDR3 region has the DNA TGTGCCAGTAGTCACGGACTAGCGGCTACCTACGAGCAGTACTTC. Using reference TRBV19 and TRBJ2-7 for the parts outside the CDR3, the full variable domain is DGGITQSPKYLFRKEGQNVTLSCEQNLNHDAMYWYRQDPGQGLRLIYYSQIVNDFQKGDIAEGYSVSREKKESFPLTVTSAQKNPTAFYLCASSHGLAATYEQYFGPGTRLTVT.